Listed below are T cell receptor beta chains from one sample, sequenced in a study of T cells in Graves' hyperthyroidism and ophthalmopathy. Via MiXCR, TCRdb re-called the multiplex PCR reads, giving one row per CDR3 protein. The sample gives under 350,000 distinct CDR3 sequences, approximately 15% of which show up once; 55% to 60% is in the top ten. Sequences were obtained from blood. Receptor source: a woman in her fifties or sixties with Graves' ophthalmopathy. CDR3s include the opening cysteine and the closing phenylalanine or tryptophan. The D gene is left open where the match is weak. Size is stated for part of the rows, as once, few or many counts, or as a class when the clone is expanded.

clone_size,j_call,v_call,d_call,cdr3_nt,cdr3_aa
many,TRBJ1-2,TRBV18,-,TGTGCCAGCTCACAGACAGGCGTCAACTATGGCTACACCTTC,CASSQTGVNYGYTF
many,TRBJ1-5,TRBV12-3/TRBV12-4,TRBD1,TGTGCCAGCAGCCGTGCAGGGGGCCAGCCCCAGCATTTT,CASSRAGGQPQHF
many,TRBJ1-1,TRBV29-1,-,TGCAGCGTGAGAAGGTCGGGGTACGAAGCTTTCTTT,CSVRRSGYEAFF
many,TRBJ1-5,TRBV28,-,TGTGCCAGCAGTTCCGGATTCGATCAGCCCCAGCATTTT,CASSSGFDQPQHF
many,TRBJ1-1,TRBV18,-,TGTGCCAGCTCACCATCCGATAGTAGGCTGAACACTGAAGCTTTCTTT,CASSPSDSRLNTEAFF
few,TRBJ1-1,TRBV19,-,TGTGCCAGTACCCCTGGGAACAGGGCGGATTATGGAACTGAAGCTTTCTTT,CASTPGNRADYGTEAFF
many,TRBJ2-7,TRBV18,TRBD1,TGTGCCAGCTCACCAGGGACAGGGACCGACGAGCAGTACTTC,CASSPGTGTDEQYF
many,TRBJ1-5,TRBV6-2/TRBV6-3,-,TGTGCCAGCGCCCCATTCTCGCCCTCTCAGCCCCAGCATTTT,CASAPFSPSQPQHF
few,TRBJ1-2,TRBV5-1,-,TGCGCCAGCTCATACGACACGATGGTCTATGGCTACACCTTC,CASSYDTMVYGYTF
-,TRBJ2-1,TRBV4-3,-,TGCGCCAGCAGCCAAGTTCAGGACGGACCATGGGGGCTCTACAATGAGCAGTTCTTC,CASSQVQDGPWGLYNEQFF
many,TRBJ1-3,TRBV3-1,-,TGTGCCAGCAGCACTAGCGGGAGTCTCGAATATTTT,CASSTSGSLEYF
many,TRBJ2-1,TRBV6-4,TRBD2,TGTGCCAGCAAGCGGGAGTTGGAATCCAATGAGCAGTTCTTC,CASKRELESNEQFF
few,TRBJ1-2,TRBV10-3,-,TGTGCCATCAGTGAGTCTTTGGTCTACACCTTC,CAISESLVYTF
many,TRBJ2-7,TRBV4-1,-,TGCGCCAGCAGCCAAGCTCTTGGACAGTCACAGGAGCAGTACTTC,CASSQALGQSQEQYF
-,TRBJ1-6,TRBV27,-,TGTGCCAGCAGATATAGGGTCGGGGCTTCACCCCTCCACTTT,CASRYRVGASPLHF